The rows below give T cell receptor beta chains drawn from one sample of a study of T cell repertoires in cytomegalovirus infection. MiXCR was run by TCRdb on the reads, yielding one entry per CDR3 protein. The sample carries 650,000 to 900,000 distinct CDR3 sequences, approximately 29% recorded once. No antigen has been identified for these receptors. The starting material was cultured CD8+ T cells from PBMCs, obtained from culture after CMV antigen stimulation. These receptors were taken from a human donor in good health (CMV status not recorded). Some clones in this sample may be carry-over from other donors' samples. The CDR3 runs from the conserved cysteine through the conserved F or W. A D gene is named only where the DNA matches it firmly. The size field is filled for only some rows; it gives once, few, many or a size class.

length,size,D,V,J,DNA,CDR3
13,-,-,TRBV12-3/TRBV12-4,TRBJ1-6,TGTGCCAGCAGTTCGGGACTGGGCTCACCCCTCCACTTT,CASSSGLGSPLHF
18,-,-,TRBV6-6,TRBJ2-2,TGTGCCAGCAGTTACTCGAATCGTCAGGGGCCGGGGACCGGGGAGCTGTTTTTT,CASSYSNRQGPGTGELFF
15,-,TRBD1,TRBV19,TRBJ1-2,TGTGCCAGTAGTATTTCATACAGGGGGAACTATGGCTACACCTTC,CASSISYRGNYGYTF
15,-,TRBD2,TRBV20-1,TRBJ2-7,TGCAGTGCTAGAGGAGCGGGGGCCCGCTCATACGAGCAGTACTTC,CSARGAGARSYEQYF
19,-,-,TRBV7-4,TRBJ2-1,TGTGCCAGCTTAGGTCTAGGCCAGGGGTTCGCATGGTCCTACAATGAGCAGTTCTTC,CASLGLGQGFAWSYNEQFF
15,-,-,TRBV7-8,TRBJ2-2,TGTGCCAGCAGCTTGCCGGGACGCCGGGCCGGGGAGCTGTTTTTT,CASSLPGRRAGELFF
18,few,-,TRBV5-4,TRBJ1-2,TGTGCCAGCAGCTTGGACCGATTAATTAAGTTGGAGGGCTATGGCTACACCTTC,CASSLDRLIKLEGYGYTF
13,-,-,TRBV27,TRBJ2-3,TGTGCCACCATCACACCCGGTACAGATACGCAGTATTTT,CATITPGTDTQYF
17,-,TRBD1,TRBV7-4,TRBJ1-4,TGTGCCAGCAGCCCCTTTAAAAGACAGGGGAGTAATGAAAAACTGTTTTTT,CASSPFKRQGSNEKLFF
16,once,-,TRBV24-1,TRBJ1-2,TGTGCCACCAGTGATGAAGTGACCCCAAGCGACTATGGCTACACCTTC,CATSDEVTPSDYGYTF
16,few,TRBD1,TRBV7-2,TRBJ2-7,TGTGCCAGCAGCTTAGAGGGACAGGCGGGATGGTACGAGCAGTACTTC,CASSLEGQAGWYEQYF
14,few,-,TRBV19,TRBJ1-1,TGTGCCAGTCATCAGGCCGTCCTCGGCACTGAAGCTTTCTTT,CASHQAVLGTEAFF
14,few,TRBD1,TRBV7-2,TRBJ2-3,TGTGCCACCTCCCTAGGGGGCGGGACAGATACGCAGTATTTT,CATSLGGGTDTQYF
15,-,-,TRBV6-4,TRBJ2-3,TGTGCCAGCAGCAAGGAAGGGGGTAGCACAGATACGCAGTATTTT,CASSKEGGSTDTQYF
15,few,-,TRBV24-1,TRBJ2-2,TGTGCCACCAGTGATGGGGTAGAGAACACCGGGGAGCTGTTTTTT,CATSDGVENTGELFF
12,-,-,TRBV6-2/TRBV6-3,TRBJ1-2,TGTGCCAGCAGTTACGAGGCTCATGGCTACACCTTC,CASSYEAHGYTF
14,few,-,TRBV5-1,TRBJ1-2,TGCGCCAGCAGCAGATATTACGAAAACTATGGCTACACCTTC,CASSRYYENYGYTF
14,-,-,TRBV6-2/TRBV6-3,TRBJ2-2,TGTGCCAGCAGTTACTCGATGGGGCTTCGGGAGCTGTTTTTT,CASSYSMGLRELFF
17,many,TRBD1,TRBV4-1,TRBJ1-5,TGCGCCAGCAGCCGGCAGGGGACAGGCTCCGAGGGGGAGCCCCAGCATTTT,CASSRQGTGSEGEPQHF
15,-,-,TRBV6-6,TRBJ2-1,TGTGCCAGCAGTGTCGTGGTAGCGACCTACAATGAGCAGTTCTTC,CASSVVVATYNEQFF
16,few,-,TRBV4-1,TRBJ2-7,TGCGCCAGCAGCCAAGAAGGGGACTTTAGCTCCTACGAGCAGTACTTC,CASSQEGDFSSYEQYF
13,few,-,TRBV6-5,TRBJ1-2,TGTGCCAGCAGTTACTCGAACAGCTATGGCTACACCTTC,CASSYSNSYGYTF
16,few,-,TRBV10-3,TRBJ1-2,TGTGCCATCAGCGAAGCGGGGAACGATAGCTTCTATGGCTACACCTTC,CAISEAGNDSFYGYTF
17,-,-,TRBV7-2,TRBJ2-2,TGTGCCAGCAGCTTAACGGACAGTCAGGGGAACACCGGGGAGCTGTTTTTT,CASSLTDSQGNTGELFF
10,-,TRBD2,TRBV19,TRBJ2-1,TGTGCCACCAATAGCGGGACACAGTTCTTC,CATNSGTQFF
17,-,TRBD1,TRBV10-3,TRBJ2-1,TGTGCCATCGGTGGGGTTCGCAGACAGGGTAACTACAATGAGCAGTTCTTC,CAIGGVRRQGNYNEQFF
17,once,-,TRBV7-6,TRBJ1-4,TGTGCCAGCAGCTTAGGGGGCGTCCGGGGAACTAATGAAAAACTGTTTTTT,CASSLGGVRGTNEKLFF
15,few,-,TRBV4-1,TRBJ2-7,TGTGCCAGCAGCCAATCCGAGGGCTACTCCTACGAGCAGTACTTC,CASSQSEGYSYEQYF
16,few,-,TRBV10-3,TRBJ1-3,TGTGCCACCGGTCCACCCTCCGGGGGACCTGGAAACACCATATATTTT,CATGPPSGGPGNTIYF
14,few,-,TRBV4-3,TRBJ2-5,TGCGCCAGCAGCCAAGTAGGAGACCAAGAGACCCAGTACTTC,CASSQVGDQETQYF
15,-,-,TRBV6-8,TRBJ2-1,TGTGCCAGCAGTTACGGGAGACTCTCCTACAATGAGCAGTTCTTC,CASSYGRLSYNEQFF
14,-,TRBD1,TRBV4-2,TRBJ2-5,TGTGCCAGCAGCCAAGTTAGCAGGGGGGAGACCCAGTACTTC,CASSQVSRGETQYF
14,-,-,TRBV27,TRBJ1-5,TGTGCCAGCAGTTTAGCCAGGGTGGGGCAGCCCCAGCATTTT,CASSLARVGQPQHF
15,-,TRBD1,TRBV15,TRBJ1-1,TGTGTCACCAGCAGGGATGGACAGGCGAACACTGAAGCTTTCTTT,CVTSRDGQANTEAFF
16,few,-,TRBV27,TRBJ1-6,TGTGCCAGCAAACTAGCCGGGTCTGGGGCTAATTCACCCCTCCACTTT,CASKLAGSGANSPLHF
16,few,-,TRBV28,TRBJ1-6,TGTGCCAGCAGTTTATATACCTACTCCTATAATTCACCCCTCCACTTT,CASSLYTYSYNSPLHF
14,-,TRBD1,TRBV5-5,TRBJ2-7,TGTGCCAGCAGCTTGCCGACAGGGCCTTACGAGCAGTACTTC,CASSLPTGPYEQYF
16,few,-,TRBV6-5,TRBJ1-6,TGTGCCAGCAGTTACTCCAGGGTCTCCTATAATTCACCCCTCCACTTT,CASSYSRVSYNSPLHF
15,few,-,TRBV6-5,TRBJ1-1,TGTGCCAGCAGTTACTCTCCAGGGCCGAACACTGAAGCTTTCTTT,CASSYSPGPNTEAFF
13,few,-,TRBV4-1,TRBJ2-2,TGCGCCAGCAGCCCGCAGGGAATCGGGGAGCTGTTTTTT,CASSPQGIGELFF
15,-,-,TRBV7-9,TRBJ1-2,TGTGCCAGCAGCTGGGTTGAGGGTAGGGGCTATGGCTACACCTTC,CASSWVEGRGYGYTF
13,-,-,TRBV15,TRBJ1-2,TGTGCCACCAGCAGAGATTTTAACTATGGCTACACCTTC,CATSRDFNYGYTF
16,-,TRBD1,TRBV19,TRBJ1-2,TGTGCCAGTAGTATAGAACTCTTGGACAGGGAGGCTGGCTACACCTTC,CASSIELLDREAGYTF
11,few,-,TRBV29-1,TRBJ1-2,TGCAGCGCTCGGGGTCCCTATGGCTACACCTTC,CSARGPYGYTF
15,-,TRBD1,TRBV5-1,TRBJ2-5,TGCGCCAGCAGCTTGAGGGACAGGGATATGGAGACCCAGTACTTC,CASSLRDRDMETQYF
13,-,-,TRBV12-3/TRBV12-4,TRBJ1-2,TGTGCCAGCAGTGCGACAATTTCCTATGGCTACACCTTC,CASSATISYGYTF
11,few,-,TRBV5-1,TRBJ2-1,TGCGTCACAGGGAGTGGGAATGAGCAGTTCTTC,CVTGSGNEQFF
12,-,-,TRBV7-9,TRBJ1-2,TGTGCCAGCAGACCTGGAACGGCCGGCTACACCTTC,CASRPGTAGYTF
11,few,-,TRBV12-3/TRBV12-4,TRBJ1-2,TGTGCCAGTCAAGCAGGGACGGAATACACCTTC,CASQAGTEYTF
15,-,TRBD1,TRBV7-8,TRBJ1-2,TGTGCCAGCAGCTTAGCAACAGGGGGAGGATATGGCTACACCTTC,CASSLATGGGYGYTF
14,-,TRBD1,TRBV6-5,TRBJ2-2,TGTGCCAGCAGTTACAGGGGGCAGAGCGGGGAGCTGTTTTTT,CASSYRGQSGELFF
19,few,TRBD1,TRBV19,TRBJ2-6,TGTGCCAGTAGTATAGATAGGGACAGGGGGCCCCCTGGGGCCAACGTCCTGACTTTC,CASSIDRDRGPPGANVLTF
13,-,-,TRBV28,TRBJ1-1,TGTGCCAGCAGTTTATCAGGGTACGCTGAAGCTTTCTTT,CASSLSGYAEAFF